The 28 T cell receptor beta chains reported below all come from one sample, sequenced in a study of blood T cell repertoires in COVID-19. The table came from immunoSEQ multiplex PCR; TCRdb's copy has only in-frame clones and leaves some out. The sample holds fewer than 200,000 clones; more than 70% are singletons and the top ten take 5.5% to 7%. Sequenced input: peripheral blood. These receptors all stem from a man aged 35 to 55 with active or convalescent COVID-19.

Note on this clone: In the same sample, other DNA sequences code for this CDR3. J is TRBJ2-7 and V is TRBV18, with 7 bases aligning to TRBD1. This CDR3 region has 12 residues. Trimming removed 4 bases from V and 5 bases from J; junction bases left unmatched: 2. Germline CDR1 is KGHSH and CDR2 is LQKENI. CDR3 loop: CASSRDRDEQYF. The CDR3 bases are TGTGCCAGCTCACGAGACAGGGACGAGCAGTACTTC.

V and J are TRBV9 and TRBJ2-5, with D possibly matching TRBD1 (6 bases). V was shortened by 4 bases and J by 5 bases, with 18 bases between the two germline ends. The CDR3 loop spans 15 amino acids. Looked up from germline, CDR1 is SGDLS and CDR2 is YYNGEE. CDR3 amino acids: CASSPTPGTHETQYF. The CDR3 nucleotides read TGTGCCAGCAGCCCAACACCCGGGACACATGAGACCCAGTACTTC.

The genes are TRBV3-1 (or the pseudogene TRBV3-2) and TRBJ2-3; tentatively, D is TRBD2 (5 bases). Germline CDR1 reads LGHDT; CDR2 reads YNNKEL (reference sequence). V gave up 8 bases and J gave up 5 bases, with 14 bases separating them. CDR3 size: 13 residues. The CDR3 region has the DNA TGTGCCAGCGGGGAGTGGGCTGGAGATACGCAGTATTTT. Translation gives CASGEWAGDTQYF.

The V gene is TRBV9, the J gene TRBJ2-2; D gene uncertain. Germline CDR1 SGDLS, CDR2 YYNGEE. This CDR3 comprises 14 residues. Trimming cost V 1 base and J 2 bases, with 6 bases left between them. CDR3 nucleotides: TGTGCCAGCAGCGTATTAATAAACACCGGGGAGCTGTTTTTT. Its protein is CASSVLINTGELFF.

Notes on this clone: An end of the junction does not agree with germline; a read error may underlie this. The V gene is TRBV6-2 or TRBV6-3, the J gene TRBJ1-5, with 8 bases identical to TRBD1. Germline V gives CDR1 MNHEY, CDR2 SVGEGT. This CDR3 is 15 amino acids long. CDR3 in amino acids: CASSNSDRGKQPQHF. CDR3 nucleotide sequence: TGTGCCAGCAGTAACTCCGACAGGGGAAAACAGCCCCAGCATTTT.

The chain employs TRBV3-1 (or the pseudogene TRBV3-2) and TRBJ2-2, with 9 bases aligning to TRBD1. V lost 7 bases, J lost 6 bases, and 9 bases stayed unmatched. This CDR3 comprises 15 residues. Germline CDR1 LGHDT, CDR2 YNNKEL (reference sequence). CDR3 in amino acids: CASTCPGTGSGELFF. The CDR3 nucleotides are TGTGCCAGCACCTGTCCCGGGACAGGGTCCGGGGAGCTGTTTTTT.

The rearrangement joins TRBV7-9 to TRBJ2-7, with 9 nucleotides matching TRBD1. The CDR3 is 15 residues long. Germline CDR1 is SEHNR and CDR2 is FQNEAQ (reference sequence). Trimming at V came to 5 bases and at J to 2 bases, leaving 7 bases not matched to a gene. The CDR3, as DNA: TGTGCCAGCAGCCCGGACAGGGGAAGAACCTACGAGCAGTACTTC. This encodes CASSPDRGRTYEQYF.

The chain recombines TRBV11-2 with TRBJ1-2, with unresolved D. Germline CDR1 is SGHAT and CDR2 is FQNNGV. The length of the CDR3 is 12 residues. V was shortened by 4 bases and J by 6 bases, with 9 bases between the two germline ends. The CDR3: CASSSLSHGYTF. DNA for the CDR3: TGTGCCAGCAGCTCCCTCTCCCATGGCTACACCTTC.

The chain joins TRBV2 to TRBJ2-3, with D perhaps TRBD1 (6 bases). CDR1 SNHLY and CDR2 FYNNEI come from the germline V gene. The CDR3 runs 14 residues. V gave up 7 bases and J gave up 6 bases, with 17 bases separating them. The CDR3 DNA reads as TGTGCCAGCACAATCAGGGGCGCGATGGATACGCAGTATTTT. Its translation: CASTIRGAMDTQYF.

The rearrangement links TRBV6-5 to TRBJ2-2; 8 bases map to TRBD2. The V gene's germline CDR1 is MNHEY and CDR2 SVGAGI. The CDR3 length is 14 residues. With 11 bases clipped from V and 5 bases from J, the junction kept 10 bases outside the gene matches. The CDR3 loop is CAGAREERTGELFF. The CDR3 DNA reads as TGTGCCGGGGCGCGGGAGGAAAGGACCGGGGAGCTGTTTTTT.

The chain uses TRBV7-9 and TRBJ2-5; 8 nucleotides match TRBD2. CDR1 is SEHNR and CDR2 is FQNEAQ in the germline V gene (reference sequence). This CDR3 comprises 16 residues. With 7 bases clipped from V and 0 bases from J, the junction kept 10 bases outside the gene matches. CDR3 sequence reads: CASTNGGASYQETQYF. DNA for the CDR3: TGTGCCAGCACCAACGGGGGGGCGAGCTACCAAGAGACCCAGTACTTC.

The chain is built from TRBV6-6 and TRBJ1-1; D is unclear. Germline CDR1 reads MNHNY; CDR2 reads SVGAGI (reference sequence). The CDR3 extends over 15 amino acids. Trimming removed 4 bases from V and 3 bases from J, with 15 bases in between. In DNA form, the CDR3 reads TGTGCCAGCAGTTCTATCGCGGTTTGGGACACTGAAGCTTTCTTT. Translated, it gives CASSSIAVWDTEAFF.

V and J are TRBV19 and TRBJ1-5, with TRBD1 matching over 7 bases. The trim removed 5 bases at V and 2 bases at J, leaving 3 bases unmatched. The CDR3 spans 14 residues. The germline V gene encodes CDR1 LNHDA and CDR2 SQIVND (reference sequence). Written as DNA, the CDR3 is TGTGCCAGTAGTTTCGGACAGGGCAATCAGCCCCAGCATTTT. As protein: CASSFGQGNQPQHF.

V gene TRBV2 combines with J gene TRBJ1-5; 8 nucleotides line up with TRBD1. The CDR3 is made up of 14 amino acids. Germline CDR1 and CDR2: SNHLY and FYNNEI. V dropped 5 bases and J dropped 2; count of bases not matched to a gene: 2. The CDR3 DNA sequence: TGTGCCAGCAGTCCGGGACAGGGCAATCAGCCCCAGCATTTT. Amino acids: CASSPGQGNQPQHF.

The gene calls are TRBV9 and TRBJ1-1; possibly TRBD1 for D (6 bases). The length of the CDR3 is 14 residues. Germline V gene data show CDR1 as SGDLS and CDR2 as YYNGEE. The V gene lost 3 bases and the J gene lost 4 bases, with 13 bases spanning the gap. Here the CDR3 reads CASSAHGGATEAFF. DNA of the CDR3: TGTGCCAGCAGCGCCCATGGGGGGGCCACTGAAGCTTTCTTT.

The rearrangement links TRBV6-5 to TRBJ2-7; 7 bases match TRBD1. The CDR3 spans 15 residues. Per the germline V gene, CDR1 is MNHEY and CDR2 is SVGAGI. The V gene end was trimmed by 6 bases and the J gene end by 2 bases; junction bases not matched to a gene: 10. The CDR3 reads CASRIDPGQPYEQYF. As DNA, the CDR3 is TGTGCCAGCAGGATAGATCCGGGACAGCCCTACGAGCAGTACTTC.

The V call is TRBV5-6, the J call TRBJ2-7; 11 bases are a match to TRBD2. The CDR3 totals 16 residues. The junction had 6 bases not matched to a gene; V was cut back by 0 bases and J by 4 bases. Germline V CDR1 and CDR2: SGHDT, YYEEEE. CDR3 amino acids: CASSLEVTSGSYEQYF. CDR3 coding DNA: TGTGCCAGCAGCTTGGAAGTCACTAGCGGGAGTTACGAGCAGTACTTC.

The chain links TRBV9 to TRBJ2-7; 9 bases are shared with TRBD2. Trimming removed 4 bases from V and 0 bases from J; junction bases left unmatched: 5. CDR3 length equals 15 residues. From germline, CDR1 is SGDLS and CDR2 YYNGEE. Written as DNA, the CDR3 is TGTGCCAGCAGCCCCACGACTAGCGGCTCCTACGAGCAGTACTTC. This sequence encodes CASSPTTSGSYEQYF.

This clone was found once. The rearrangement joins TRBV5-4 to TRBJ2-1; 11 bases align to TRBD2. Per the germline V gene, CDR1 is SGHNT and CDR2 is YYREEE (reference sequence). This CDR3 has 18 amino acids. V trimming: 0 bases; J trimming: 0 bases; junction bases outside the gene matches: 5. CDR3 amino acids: CASSLGPTSGDSYNEQFF. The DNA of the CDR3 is TGTGCCAGCAGCTTGGGTCCGACTAGCGGGGACTCCTACAATGAGCAGTTCTTC.

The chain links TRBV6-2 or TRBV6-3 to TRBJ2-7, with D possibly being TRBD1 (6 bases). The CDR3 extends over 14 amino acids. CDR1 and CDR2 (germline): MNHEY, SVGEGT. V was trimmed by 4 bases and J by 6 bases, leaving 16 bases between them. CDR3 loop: CASSSTWGQVEQYF. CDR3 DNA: TGTGCCAGCAGTTCCACCTGGGGGCAGGTCGAGCAGTACTTC.

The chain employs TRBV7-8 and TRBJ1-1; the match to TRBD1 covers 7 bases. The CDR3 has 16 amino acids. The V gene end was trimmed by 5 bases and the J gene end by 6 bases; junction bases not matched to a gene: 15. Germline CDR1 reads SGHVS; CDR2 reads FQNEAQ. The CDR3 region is CASSVPSGGLLSEAFF. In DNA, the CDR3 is TGTGCCAGCAGCGTACCTTCAGGGGGGCTACTGTCTGAAGCTTTCTTT.

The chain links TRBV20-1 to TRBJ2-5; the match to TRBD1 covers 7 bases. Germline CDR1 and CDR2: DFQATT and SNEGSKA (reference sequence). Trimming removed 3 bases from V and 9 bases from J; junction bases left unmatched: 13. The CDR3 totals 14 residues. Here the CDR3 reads CSASRQGTSPAQYF. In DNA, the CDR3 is TGCAGTGCTAGTAGACAGGGTACCTCCCCGGCCCAGTACTTC.

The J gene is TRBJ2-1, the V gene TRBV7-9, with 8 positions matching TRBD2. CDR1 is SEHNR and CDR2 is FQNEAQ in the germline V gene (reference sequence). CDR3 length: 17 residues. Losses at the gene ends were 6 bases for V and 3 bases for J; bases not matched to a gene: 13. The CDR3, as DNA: TGTGCCAGCAGACGTGCGTCGGGACTAGAAGACTACAATGAGCAGTTCTTC. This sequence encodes CASRRASGLEDYNEQFF.

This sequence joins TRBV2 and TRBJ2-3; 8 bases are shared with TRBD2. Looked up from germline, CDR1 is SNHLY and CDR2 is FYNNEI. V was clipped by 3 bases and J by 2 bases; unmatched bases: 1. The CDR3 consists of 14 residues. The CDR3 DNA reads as TGTGCCAGCAGTGAGCGGGGGGCCACAGATACGCAGTATTTT. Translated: CASSERGATDTQYF.

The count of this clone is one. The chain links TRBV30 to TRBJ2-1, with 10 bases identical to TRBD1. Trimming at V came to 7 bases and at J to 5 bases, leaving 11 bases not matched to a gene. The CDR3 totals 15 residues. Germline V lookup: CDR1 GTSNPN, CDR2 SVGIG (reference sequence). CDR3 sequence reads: CASLQTGGYNNEQFF. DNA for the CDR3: TGTGCCTCACTCCAGACAGGGGGCTATAACAATGAGCAGTTCTTC.

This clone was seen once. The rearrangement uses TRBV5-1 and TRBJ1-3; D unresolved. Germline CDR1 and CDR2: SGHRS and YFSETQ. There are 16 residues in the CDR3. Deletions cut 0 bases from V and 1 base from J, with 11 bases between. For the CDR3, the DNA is TGCGCCAGCAGCTTGGATGGCGGGGTTTCTGGAAACACCATATATTTT. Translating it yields CASSLDGGVSGNTIYF. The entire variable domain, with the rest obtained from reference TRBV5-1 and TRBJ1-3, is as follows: KAGVTQTPRYLIKTRGQQVTLSCSPISGHRSVSWYQQTPGQGLQFLFEYFSETQRNKGNFPGRFSGRQFSNSRSEMNVSTLELGDSALYLCASSLDGGVSGNTIYFGEGSWLTVV.

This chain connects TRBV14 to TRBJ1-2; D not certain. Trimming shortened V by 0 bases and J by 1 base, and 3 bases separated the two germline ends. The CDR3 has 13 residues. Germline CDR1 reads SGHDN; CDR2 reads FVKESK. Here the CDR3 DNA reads TGTGCCAGCAGCCAAGATCTTAACTATGGCTACACCTTC. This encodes CASSQDLNYGYTF.

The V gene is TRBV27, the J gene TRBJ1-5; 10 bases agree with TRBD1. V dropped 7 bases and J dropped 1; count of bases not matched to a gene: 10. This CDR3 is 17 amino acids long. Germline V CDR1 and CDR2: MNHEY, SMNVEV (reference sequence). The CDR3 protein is CASTSTGGWSSNQPQHF. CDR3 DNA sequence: TGTGCCAGCACCTCGACAGGGGGCTGGTCGAGCAATCAGCCCCAGCATTTT.